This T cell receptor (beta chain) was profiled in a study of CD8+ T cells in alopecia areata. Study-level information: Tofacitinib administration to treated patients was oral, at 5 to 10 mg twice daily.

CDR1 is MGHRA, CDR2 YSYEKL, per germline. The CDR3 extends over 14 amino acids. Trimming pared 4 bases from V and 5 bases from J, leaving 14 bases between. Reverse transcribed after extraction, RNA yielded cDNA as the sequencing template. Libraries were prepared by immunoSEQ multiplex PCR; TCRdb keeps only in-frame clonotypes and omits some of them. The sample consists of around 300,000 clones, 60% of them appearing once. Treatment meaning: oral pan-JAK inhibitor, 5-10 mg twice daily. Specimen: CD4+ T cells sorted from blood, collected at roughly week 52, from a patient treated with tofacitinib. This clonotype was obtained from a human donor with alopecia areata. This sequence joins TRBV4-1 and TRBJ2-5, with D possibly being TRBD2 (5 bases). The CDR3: CASSPPTRIETQYF. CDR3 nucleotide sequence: TGCGCCAGCAGCCCACCTACTAGGATTGAGACCCAGTACTTC.